This T cell receptor (beta chain) was identified during a study of blood T cell repertoires in COVID-19. Study information: From T cells, B-cell-depleted T cells, or PBMCs came the material, which was cDNA or gDNA.

Original handling: Scientists estimated how many nucleated cells there were by amplifying reference gene primers. The table came from immunoSEQ multiplex PCR; TCRdb's copy has only in-frame clones and leaves some out. V and J calls and clone size are those listed in that table; D and trimming were worked out from the DNA. The table lists about 180,000 clones, roughly 87% of them singletons. This CDR3 comprises 16 residues. J gave up 6 bases and V 2 bases, and 6 bases lay outside the gene matches. CDR1 is MNHEY, CDR2 SMNVEV, per germline (reference sequence). The Seattle patients, enrolled during active infection, were followed longitudinally.

This TCR came from a woman in her 70s with COVID-19, enrolled during active disease. What was sequenced was peripheral blood. The rearrangement links TRBV27 to TRBJ2-3; 12 bases are shared with TRBD2. The DNA of the CDR3 is TGTGCCAGCAGTTTAAGGCTAGCGGGAGGGCCGGATACGCAGTATTTT. It codes for CASSLRLAGGPDTQYF.